The TCR beta chain under discussion was sequenced for a study of T-cell reconstitution after alpha-beta-depleted transplantation in children. CDR3 length equals 16 residues. V gave up 4 bases and J gave up 5 bases, with 18 bases separating them. The germline gives CDR1 SGHTA, CDR2 FQGNSA. For TCRbeta, the library was prepared with unique molecular identifiers. One entry per CDR3 protein, called by TCRdb with MiXCR from the PCR reads. In the table there are about 400,000 distinct CDR3 sequences, 20% of which are singletons. The input for sequencing was PBMCs from the stem cell graft donor, taken from the stem cell graft. The chain couples TRBV7-2 to TRBJ2-1; D is tentatively TRBD1 or TRBD2 (5 bases each). The TCR originated in a human donor who donated a stem cell graft to a child with acute myeloid leukemia. CDR3 loop: CASSYSSGAFDNEQFF. As DNA, the CDR3 is TGTGCCAGCAGCTATTCGTCCGGGGCCTTTGACAATGAGCAGTTCTTC.